The 18 T cell receptor beta chains in this list originate from one sample, sequenced in a study of response to subunit inactivated influenza vaccine. TCRdb passed the RT-PCR reads through MiXCR, listing each CDR3 protein once. The sample contains some 500,000 distinct CDR3 sequences, 10% to 15% of which appear only once. Specimen: PBMCs from blood, collected roughly 45 days after vaccination. The receptors stem from a man aged 45-60 years who received an inactivated influenza vaccine.

The genes are TRBV2 and TRBJ1-5, with TRBD1 identical over 8 bases. V lost 6 bases to trimming and J lost 7 bases; unmatched junction nucleotides: 8. This CDR3 region has 14 residues. CDR1 SNHLY and CDR2 FYNNEI come from the germline V gene. Here the CDR3 reads CASRVQGAKQPQHF. For the CDR3, the DNA is TGTGCCAGCAGGGTGCAGGGGGCGAAACAGCCCCAGCATTTT.

As regards this clonotype: The junction departs from germline at one end; a sequencing error may be responsible. The chain uses TRBV12-3 or TRBV12-4 and TRBJ2-3, with D maybe TRBD2 (6 bases). The CDR3 totals 11 residues. The CDR3 bases are TGTGGCAGCGGGTGGGGGGATACGCAGTATTTT. It encodes CGSGWGDTQYF.

The chain links TRBV20-1 to TRBJ1-4; 12 bases fit TRBD1. This CDR3 is 14 amino acids long. In germline, CDR1 is DFQATT, CDR2 SNEGSKA (reference sequence). V trimming: 5 bases; J trimming: 12 bases; junction bases outside the gene matches: 10. The CDR3 DNA follows: TGCAGTGCTCATTCCGGGACAGGGGGCTTGGAACTGTTTTTT. As protein: CSAHSGTGGLELFF.

For this clonotype: One junction end does not reproduce the germline sequence, and a read error may be involved. This rearrangement joins TRBV5-1 to TRBJ1-1, with 7 bases fitting TRBD1. Looked up from germline, CDR1 is SGHRS and CDR2 is YFSETQ. The CDR3 consists of 15 residues. The CDR3 DNA sequence: TGCGCCAGCAGGTTGGAATGGACAGGCCAAGCCGGAGCTTTCTTT. Residues: CASRLEWTGQAGAFF.

The rearrangement joins TRBV25-1 to TRBJ2-2; 10 bases fit TRBD2. Losses at the gene ends were 6 bases for V and 4 bases for J; bases not matched to a gene: 8. Germline V gives CDR1 MGHDK, CDR2 SYGVNS. This CDR3 is built from 16 residues. This chain's CDR3 is CASSPGSGRVTGELFF. The CDR3 DNA sequence: TGTGCCAGCAGCCCGGGGAGCGGGAGGGTCACCGGGGAGCTGTTTTTT.

V is TRBV24-1 and J is TRBJ2-5; D unresolved. This CDR3 has 13 residues. Per the germline V gene, CDR1 is KGHDR and CDR2 is SFDVKD. V lost 3 bases and J lost 5, with 9 bases in between. The CDR3 bases are TGTGCCACCAGTGATAATTCGGTGGAGACCCAGTACTTC. Protein product: CATSDNSVETQYF.

In this sample, this clonotype turned up many times. V gene TRBV6-2 or TRBV6-3 combines with J gene TRBJ1-5; D remains unclear. CDR1 and CDR2 from the germline V gene are MNHEY and SVGEGT. This CDR3 has 13 residues. With 5 bases removed from V and 3 bases from J, the gap between germline ends came to 8 bases. The chain's CDR3 is CASSSRDNQPQHF. The CDR3 DNA reads as TGTGCCAGCAGTAGTAGGGACAATCAGCCCCAGCATTTT.

This rearrangement joins TRBV20-1 to TRBJ2-1; the match to TRBD1 covers 7 bases. Trimming cost V 8 bases and J 6 bases; bases outside gene matches: 13. In germline, CDR1 is DFQATT, CDR2 SNEGSKA (reference sequence). This CDR3 has 14 amino acids. DNA of the CDR3: TGCAGTACCACCCGGGACAGTTTGGGCAATGAGCAGTTCTTC. It specifies CSTTRDSLGNEQFF.

This clonotype showed up many times. The chain has TRBV12-3 or TRBV12-4 and TRBJ1-1; 10 bases are a match to TRBD1. CDR3 length: 16 residues. V lost 5 bases and J lost 1; bases outside the gene matches: 7. CDR3 sequence reads: CASSLRQGAGNTEAFF. Here the CDR3 DNA reads TGTGCCAGCAGTCTACGACAGGGGGCTGGGAACACTGAAGCTTTCTTT.

This clonotype has just a few counts. The rearrangement uses TRBV5-5 and TRBJ2-7; no clear D. The CDR3 spans 13 residues. Germline lookup yields CDR1 SGHKS and CDR2 YYEKEE (reference sequence). Trimming took 7 bases from V and 1 from J, leaving 12 bases between them. The chain's CDR3 is CASASRISYEQYF. The CDR3 region has the DNA TGTGCCAGCGCCTCGCGGATATCCTACGAGCAGTACTTC. Filled out from reference TRBV5-5 and TRBJ2-7, the complete variable domain reads DAGVTQSPTHLIKTRGQQVTLRCSPISGHKSVSWYQQVLGQGPQFIFQYYEKEERGRGNFPDRFSARQFPNYSSELNVNALLLGDSALYLCASASRISYEQYFGPGTRLTVT.

V usage is TRBV6-5 and J usage is TRBJ2-5; 9 bases match TRBD1. The CDR3 is made up of 15 amino acids. Germline lookup yields CDR1 MNHEY and CDR2 SVGAGI. The V segment lost 2 bases and the J segment 9 bases; nucleotides outside the gene matches: 10. CDR3 loop: CASSYATGGRDSQYF. Here the CDR3 DNA reads TGTGCCAGCAGTTACGCGACAGGGGGTCGAGACTCCCAGTACTTC.

This chain connects TRBV11-2 to TRBJ2-3; D unresolved. Per the germline V gene, CDR1 is SGHAT and CDR2 is FQNNGV. The CDR3 is 15 residues long. V was trimmed by 5 bases and J by 5 bases, leaving 17 bases between them. The DNA of the CDR3 is TGTGCCAGCAGCCGACCCCCGGGCCCACGAGATACGCAGTATTTT. Its protein is CASSRPPGPRDTQYF.

The rearrangement joins TRBV10-3 to TRBJ2-5; no clear D gene. Looked up from germline, CDR1 is ENHRY and CDR2 is SYGVKD. Trimming shortened V by 6 bases and J by 0 bases, and 11 bases separated the two germline ends. This CDR3 is built from 14 residues. Here the CDR3 DNA reads TGTGCCATCAGGGCGGCAGGCGACCAAGAGACCCAGTACTTC. This translates into CAIRAAGDQETQYF.

A single count supports this clonotype. The CDR3: CASSALTGLSSYEQYF. In DNA, the CDR3 is TGTGCCAGCAGCGCACTCACAGGGTTGTCCTCCTACGAGCAGTACTTC. The J gene is TRBJ2-7, the V gene TRBV7-6, with D possibly matching TRBD1 (6 bases). This CDR3 spans 16 amino acids. The V end was cut by 5 bases, the J end by 0 bases, with 17 bases between. Germline V gene sequence: CDR1 SGHVS, CDR2 FNYEAQ.

There are many counts of this clonotype. V usage is TRBV12-3 or TRBV12-4 and J usage is TRBJ2-7; D remains unclear. V dropped 3 bases and J dropped 4 bases, with 7 bases sitting between them. There are 12 residues in the CDR3. CDR3 in amino acids: CASSFVNYEQYF. In DNA, the CDR3 is TGTGCCAGCAGTTTCGTCAATTACGAGCAGTACTTC.

This clonotype was detected a few times. This rearrangement joins TRBV7-2 to TRBJ2-5, with D perhaps TRBD2 (6 bases). The V gene lost 2 bases and the J gene lost 2 bases, with 9 bases spanning the gap. The CDR3 covers 14 residues. CDR1 and CDR2 (germline): SGHTA, FQGNSA. CDR3: CASSLWRGQETQYF. The CDR3, as DNA: TGTGCCAGCAGCTTATGGCGGGGTCAAGAGACCCAGTACTTC.

V and J are TRBV24-1 and TRBJ2-7; 8 bases agree with TRBD1. CDR1 and CDR2 from the germline V gene are KGHDR and SFDVKD. This CDR3 comprises 15 residues. The ends lost 4 bases at V and 6 bases at J; junction bases unmatched: 10. CDR3: CATSDSRTGMGEQYF. The DNA for the CDR3 is TGTGCCACCAGTGACAGCCGGACAGGGATGGGCGAGCAGTACTTC.

This clonotype was recorded at least ten times. The chain joins TRBV11-2 to TRBJ2-1; TRBD2 matches at 11 bases. This CDR3 region has 19 residues. Germline CDR1 SGHAT, CDR2 FQNNGV. With 3 bases clipped from V and 0 bases from J, the junction kept 10 bases outside the gene matches. The CDR3 region is CASSFPASGRTSSYNEQFF. Here the CDR3 DNA reads TGTGCCAGCAGCTTCCCGGCTAGCGGGAGGACGAGCTCCTACAATGAGCAGTTCTTC.